The 20 T cell receptor beta chains listed next were all sequenced from one sample in a study of cytomegalovirus exposure and HLA in healthy donors (dated by TCRdb to the late 2010s). Receptor amplification or capture employed the immunoSEQ multiplex PCR assay. For the multiplex PCR, a mixture combining 60 forward primers for TCR Vbeta segments and 13 reverse primers for TCR Jbeta segments was used. In TCRdb, the immuneACCESS table is reduced to in-frame sequences with V and J assigned. These tables do not hold every clone; where another copy was compared, an unresolved V gene accounts for under half, and the others remain unexplained. The sample table holds fewer than 85,000 clones, of which 80% to 90% were seen once. The ten largest account for under 20% of the sample. The material sequenced was PBMCs. The receptors stem from a man in his sixties or seventies in good health and CMV-seropositive.

Regarding this clone: Relative to the germline gene, one junction end is altered; a read error may explain this. This sequence joins TRBV6-1 and TRBJ1-5, with D perhaps matching TRBD1 (5 bases). The CDR3 totals 13 residues. Germline V CDR1 and CDR2: MNHNS, SASEGT. Written as DNA, the CDR3 is TGTGCCGGCAGTGAACGGACAAATCAGCCCCAGCATTTT. Protein sequence: CAGSERTNQPQHF.

The chain has TRBV2 and TRBJ1-2; TRBD1 matches at 7 bases. Losses at the gene ends were 1 base for V and 4 bases for J; bases not matched to a gene: 3. The CDR3 extends over 14 amino acids. CDR1 is SNHLY and CDR2 is FYNNEI in the germline V gene. DNA for the CDR3: TGTGCCAGCAGTGAAGAGTCAGGGGGCTATGGCTACACCTTC. Translation: CASSEESGGYGYTF.

The chain has TRBV2 and TRBJ1-4; a possible D gene is TRBD1 (5 bases). Between the trimmed V and J ends, which lost 7 bases and 14 bases, there was a span of 23 bases. This CDR3 region has 14 residues. CDR1 is SNHLY, CDR2 FYNNEI, per germline. The CDR3 reads CASKGTRSVGWLFF. The CDR3 bases are TGTGCCAGCAAGGGGACTAGATCGGTGGGTTGGCTGTTTTTT. The full variable domain, with the rest looked up from reference TRBV2 and TRBJ1-4, is EPEVTQTPSHQVTQMGQEVILRCVPISNHLYFYWYRQILGQKVEFLVSFYNNEISEKSEIFDDQFSVERPDGSNFTLKIRSTKLEDSAMYFCASKGTRSVGWLFFGSGTQLSVL.

J is TRBJ2-2 and V is TRBV30, with a weak D call TRBD1 (5 bases). Between the trimmed V and J ends, which lost 1 base and 5 bases, there was a span of 11 bases. Per germline, CDR1 GTSNPN and CDR2 SVGIG (reference sequence). This CDR3 has 14 amino acids. CDR3: CAWSGGQPTGELFF. The CDR3 nucleotides read TGTGCCTGGAGTGGAGGACAACCGACCGGGGAGCTGTTTTTT.

The J gene is TRBJ2-5, the V gene TRBV21-1; no DNA check was done on the table's D call, TRBD2. TRBV21-1 is annotated as a pseudogene. This CDR3 comprises 16 residues. The CDR3 DNA follows: TGTGCCAGCAGCAAAGCGAACCGCTGGCGGATAGAGACCCAGTACTTC. It yields the protein CASSKANRWRIETQYF.

V gene TRBV7-8 combines with J gene TRBJ1-2, with 7 bases identical to TRBD1. V gave up 5 bases and J gave up 2 bases; unmatched junction bases: 5. The CDR3 covers 14 residues. Germline lookup yields CDR1 SGHVS and CDR2 FQNEAQ. CDR3 region: CASSTTGTNYGYTF. The CDR3, as DNA: TGTGCCAGCAGCACGACAGGGACGAACTATGGCTACACCTTC.

The chain carries TRBV27 and TRBJ2-7, with D perhaps TRBD2 (5 bases). Germline V gene sequence: CDR1 MNHEY, CDR2 SMNVEV (reference sequence). CDR3 size: 12 residues. Deletions cut 6 bases from V and 6 bases from J, with 12 bases between. The CDR3 is CASSFLGAEQYF. The CDR3 nucleotides read TGTGCCAGCAGCTTCTTGGGAGCCGAGCAGTACTTC.

The genes are TRBV2 and TRBJ1-2; D possibly corresponds to TRBD1 (6 bases). Per germline, CDR1 SNHLY and CDR2 FYNNEI. Trimming took off 7 bases at V and 2 bases at J, with 14 bases between the two ends. This CDR3 comprises 14 residues. The CDR3 is CASKAWDTNYGYTF. Here the CDR3 DNA reads TGTGCCAGCAAAGCCTGGGACACGAACTATGGCTACACCTTC.

DNA of the CDR3: TGTGCCAGCCGCCCGATGGGACAAAATTCACCCCTCCACTTT. Its protein product is CASRPMGQNSPLHF. The J gene is TRBJ1-6, the V gene TRBV2, with D possibly TRBD1 on 6 matching bases. V was trimmed by 8 bases and J by 7 bases, leaving 15 bases between them. The CDR3 length is 14 residues. The germline gives CDR1 SNHLY, CDR2 FYNNEI.

The chain recombines TRBV20-1 with TRBJ1-1; D not resolved. This CDR3 region has 10 residues. Deletions cut 3 bases from V and 10 bases from J, with 9 bases between. Germline V gene lookup returns CDR1 DFQATT and CDR2 SNEGSKA (reference sequence). CDR3 DNA: TGCAGTGCTAGCCCCCCTAGAGCTTTCTTT. This sequence encodes CSASPPRAFF.

The J gene is TRBJ1-2, the V gene TRBV19; the match to TRBD1 covers 9 bases. The junction had 9 bases not matched to a gene; V was cut back by 7 bases and J by 6 bases. CDR3 length: 14 amino acids. Germline-derived CDR1 and CDR2 are LNHDA and SQIVND (reference sequence). The CDR3 loop is CASNSGQGIDGYTF. The CDR3, as DNA: TGTGCCAGTAATTCGGGACAGGGTATCGATGGCTACACCTTC.

The chain couples TRBV6-5 to TRBJ1-6, with D possibly matching TRBD1 (5 bases). V lost 10 bases and J lost 13, with 14 bases in between. CDR3 size: 11 residues. CDR1 is MNHEY and CDR2 is SVGAGI in the germline V gene. CDR3: CATSDTWPLHF. CDR3 in DNA: TGTGCCACCTCGGACACCTGGCCCCTCCACTTT.

J is TRBJ2-7 and V is TRBV28; TRBD2 might be the D (6 bases). V lost 7 bases and J 0 bases, leaving 16 bases between the germline ends. The CDR3 loop spans 15 amino acids. Germline V gene sequence: CDR1 MDHEN, CDR2 SYDVKM. The CDR3 DNA reads TGTGCCAGCACCTCTGGGGAGGCGGCCTCCTACGAGCAGTACTTC. It translates to CASTSGEAASYEQYF.

This rearrangement joins TRBV7-9 to TRBJ1-1; D is unresolved. V was clipped by 4 bases and J by 1 base, with 10 bases between them. The CDR3 runs to 14 residues. Germline V lookup: CDR1 SEHNR, CDR2 FQNEAQ (reference sequence). The CDR3 region has the DNA TGTGCCAGCAGCTCCCAGGTCGGGAACACTGAAGCTTTCTTT. Its translation: CASSSQVGNTEAFF. Based on the CDR3 plus reference TRBV7-9 and TRBJ1-1, the full variable domain is DTGVSQNPRHKITKRGQNVTFRCDPISEHNRLYWYRQTLGQGPEFLTYFQNEAQLEKSRLLSDRFSAERPKGSFSTLEIQRTEQGDSAMYLCASSSQVGNTEAFFGQGTRLTVV.

This sequence joins TRBV9 and TRBJ1-3; D remains ambiguous. Germline values: CDR1 SGDLS, CDR2 YYNGEE. V was pared by 0 bases and J by 0 bases, with 7 bases between. This CDR3 spans 15 amino acids. The CDR3 DNA follows: TGTGCCAGCAGCGTAGGGACTGGCTCTGGAAACACCATATATTTT. As protein: CASSVGTGSGNTIYF.

The chain joins TRBV6-1 to TRBJ2-3, with 14 bases fitting TRBD2. Germline lookup yields CDR1 MNHNS and CDR2 SASEGT. The CDR3 has 15 amino acids. V was pared by 8 bases and J by 5 bases, with 6 bases of the junction left unmatched. The CDR3 loop reads CASEGTSGGQDTQYF. CDR3 sequence (DNA): TGTGCCAGCGAGGGGACTAGCGGGGGACAAGATACGCAGTATTTT.

Only one count was recorded for this clone. The V and J genes are TRBV28 and TRBJ1-4, with D possibly TRBD1 on 6 matching bases. This CDR3 comprises 13 residues. V lost 10 bases to trimming and J lost 6 bases, with 15 bases between them. Germline V gives CDR1 MDHEN, CDR2 SYDVKM. The CDR3 nucleotides are TGTGCCACTTCCACAGGGTCGGATGAAAAACTGTTTTTT. This gives the protein CATSTGSDEKLFF.

This clone occurred once. The chain couples TRBV2 to TRBJ2-7; 7 bases line up with TRBD1. Trimming removed 8 bases from V and 3 bases from J; junction bases left unmatched: 1. Looked up from germline, CDR1 is SNHLY and CDR2 is FYNNEI. The CDR3 extends over 11 amino acids. The CDR3 is CASDRDYEQYF. CDR3 in DNA: TGTGCCAGCGACAGGGACTACGAGCAGTACTTC.

The chain employs TRBV7-2 and TRBJ2-5, with D tentatively TRBD2 (6 bases). Trimming removed 5 bases at V and 4 bases at J, with 14 bases between. Per germline, CDR1 SGHTA and CDR2 FQGNSA. The CDR3 is 14 amino acids. The chain's CDR3 is CASSRDSEGETQYF. CDR3 in DNA: TGTGCCAGCAGCCGGGACTCCGAGGGAGAGACCCAGTACTTC.

DNA for the CDR3: TGTGCCAGCATCCCCGCTGGTAGCGGGAGATCCTACGAGCAGTACTTC. Translation gives CASIPAGSGRSYEQYF. This chain connects TRBV28 to TRBJ2-7; 9 bases map to TRBD2. The CDR3 contains 16 residues. V shed 7 bases and J 1 base; nucleotides not matched to a gene: 11. The germline V gene has CDR1 MDHEN and CDR2 SYDVKM.